These 22 T cell receptor beta chains were all obtained from the same sample, sequenced in a study of control samples from healthy donors and cancer patients. The assay was immunoSEQ multiplex PCR, and TCRdb's table has in-frame clones only and misses some. The table has just under 80,000 clones, roughly 90% seen once; the top ten hold 1.9%. The source material was PBMCs. Receptors were obtained from a woman aged 60 to 75 with head and neck cancer.

The V call is TRBV7-9, the J call TRBJ2-7, with D possibly matching TRBD1 (7 bases). The CDR3 extends over 17 amino acids. Trimming stripped 5 bases from V and 3 bases from J, with 23 bases between. The V gene's germline CDR1 is SEHNR and CDR2 FQNEAQ (reference sequence). CDR3 loop: CASSHRLGAGGGYEQYF. The CDR3 DNA is TGTGCCAGCAGCCACCGATTGGGGGCAGGGGGAGGCTACGAGCAGTACTTC. Full variable domain (missing parts from reference TRBV7-9 and TRBJ2-7): DTGVSQNPRHKITKRGQNVTFRCDPISEHNRLYWYRQTLGQGPEFLTYFQNEAQLEKSRLLSDRFSAERPKGSFSTLEIQRTEQGDSAMYLCASSHRLGAGGGYEQYFGPGTRLTVT.

This rearrangement joins TRBV29-1 to TRBJ1-1, with a possible D match to TRBD1 (5 bases). This CDR3 is built from 13 residues. The germline V gene encodes CDR1 SQVTM and CDR2 ANQGSEA. Trimming shortened V by 3 bases and J by 5 bases, and 13 bases separated the two germline ends. The CDR3 DNA follows: TGCAGCGTTGATTTCGGGGGACCAACTGAAGCTTTCTTT. It encodes CSVDFGGPTEAFF.

V usage is TRBV18 and J usage is TRBJ1-1; D might be TRBD1 (6 bases). CDR3 length: 17 amino acids. Trimming pared 1 base from V and 2 bases from J, leaving 17 bases between. Germline values: CDR1 KGHSH, CDR2 LQKENI. The CDR3 sequence is CASSPRNAGALNTEAFF. The DNA of the CDR3 is TGTGCCAGCTCACCACGGAATGCAGGGGCCCTTAACACTGAAGCTTTCTTT.

The chain combines TRBV19 with TRBJ1-2; the D gene is possibly TRBD1 (5 bases). The CDR3 length is 12 residues. The germline CDR1 and CDR2 sequences are LNHDA and SQIVND (reference sequence). V lost 9 bases to trimming and J lost 7 bases, with 15 bases between them. CDR3: CASKRAGLGYTF. CDR3 sequence (DNA): TGTGCCAGCAAGAGGGCAGGGCTTGGCTACACCTTC.

Remarks on this clone: The sample has other DNA sequences that encode this CDR3 too. The V and J genes are TRBV19 and TRBJ2-5; 7 bases line up with TRBD1. The ends lost 1 base at V and 2 bases at J; junction bases unmatched: 1. The CDR3 is 14 residues long. CDR1 LNHDA and CDR2 SQIVND come from the germline V gene (reference sequence). The CDR3 coding sequence is TGTGCCAGTAGTATAGGGACAGGACAAGAGACCCAGTACTTC. It yields the protein CASSIGTGQETQYF. Full variable domain (remainder filled in from reference TRBV19 and TRBJ2-5): DGGITQSPKYLFRKEGQNVTLSCEQNLNHDAMYWYRQDPGQGLRLIYYSQIVNDFQKGDIAEGYSVSREKKESFPLTVTSAQKNPTAFYLCASSIGTGQETQYFGPGTRLLVL.

V usage is TRBV7-8 and J usage is TRBJ1-5; D remains ambiguous. Germline V gene lookup returns CDR1 SGHVS and CDR2 FQNEAQ. Trimming shortened V by 5 bases and J by 11 bases, and 25 bases separated the two germline ends. CDR3 length: 16 amino acids. CDR3 sequence: CASSASPGLNNLAQHF. The CDR3 region has the DNA TGTGCCAGCAGCGCCAGTCCGGGTCTTAACAATCTGGCCCAGCATTTT. Full variable domain (missing parts from reference TRBV7-8 and TRBJ1-5): GAGVSQSPRYKVAKRGQDVALRCDPISGHVSLFWYQQALGQGPEFLTYFQNEAQLDKSGLPSDRFFAERPEGSVSTLKIQRTQQEDSAVYLCASSASPGLNNLAQHFGDGTRLSIL.

This clone appeared a single time. DNA of the CDR3: TGTGCCAGCAGCCAAGATCAGAAGAGCTCCTACGAGCAGTACTTC. Its protein product is CASSQDQKSSYEQYF. The V call is TRBV4-2, the J call TRBJ2-7; no firm D call. The CDR3 is 15 amino acids. The germline CDR1 and CDR2 sequences are LGHNA and YNFKEQ. Trimming pared 0 bases from V and 0 bases from J, leaving 9 bases between.

The genes are TRBV19 and TRBJ2-7, with D possibly TRBD1 on 6 matching bases. Germline CDR1 and CDR2: LNHDA and SQIVND (reference sequence). The CDR3 has 16 residues. V was cut by 5 bases and J by 1 base, with 18 bases left in between. As DNA, the CDR3 is TGTGCCAGTAGTTCGGGAAGGAAGGGGGTATCCTACGAGCAGTACTTC. Translated: CASSSGRKGVSYEQYF.

The rearrangement links TRBV18 to TRBJ2-3; D is ambiguous. Germline loops: CDR1 KGHSH, CDR2 LQKENI. CDR3 length equals 12 residues. V dropped 0 bases and J dropped 5 bases, with 3 bases sitting between them. CDR3 nucleotide sequence: TGTGCCAGCTCACCACCCTTAGATACGCAGTATTTT. Translated, it gives CASSPPLDTQYF. The full variable domain, in which reference TRBV18 and TRBJ2-3 provide the parts outside the CDR3, is NAGVMQNPRHLVRRRGQEARLRCSPMKGHSHVYWYRQLPEEGLKFMVYLQKENIIDESGMPKERFSAEFPKEGPSILRIQQVVRGDSAAYFCASSPPLDTQYFGPGTRLTVL.

This clone was seen a few times. The chain uses TRBV5-6 and TRBJ1-5; D call uncertain. CDR1 is SGHDT and CDR2 is YYEEEE in the germline V gene. The CDR3 is 13 residues long. Deletions cut 0 bases from V and 4 bases from J, with 5 bases between. DNA for the CDR3: TGTGCCAGCAGCTTGGGGCGGAATCAGCCCCAGCATTTT. It translates to CASSLGRNQPQHF.

J is TRBJ1-5 and V is TRBV27; TRBD1 might be the D (5 bases). From germline, CDR1 is MNHEY and CDR2 SMNVEV (reference sequence). The CDR3 extends over 11 amino acids. The V end lost 6 bases, the J end lost 11 bases, and 11 bases lay between the germline ends. CDR3 nucleotide sequence: TGTGCCAGCAGACCCCGGGGGGCCCAGCATTTT. It codes for CASRPRGAQHF.

This clone was detected a few times. J is TRBJ2-1 and V is TRBV4-2; 10 bases map to TRBD2. Germline lookup yields CDR1 LGHNA and CDR2 YNFKEQ. This CDR3 has 15 residues. V was clipped by 0 bases and J by 8 bases; unmatched bases: 4. CDR3 sequence reads: CASSQELAGVDEQFF. CDR3 DNA sequence: TGTGCCAGCAGCCAAGAGCTAGCGGGAGTGGATGAGCAGTTCTTC.

This clone was counted between two and nine times. The chain links TRBV11-2 to TRBJ2-1, with a possible D match to TRBD2 (6 bases). The CDR3 spans 14 residues. With 4 bases removed from V and 7 bases from J, the gap between germline ends came to 14 bases. CDR1 is SGHAT and CDR2 is FQNNGV in the germline V gene. The CDR3 DNA reads as TGTGCCAGCAGCTCCGGACTACCTTATAATGAGCAGTTCTTC. It yields the protein CASSSGLPYNEQFF.

The gene calls are TRBV6-5 and TRBJ2-7, with D perhaps TRBD1 (6 bases). From germline, CDR1 is MNHEY and CDR2 SVGAGI. The CDR3 sequence is 16 residues long. Trimming removed 2 bases at V and 3 bases at J, with 17 bases between. The DNA of the CDR3 is TGTGCCAGCAGTTACGGGGGCTGGGGGCCCCACTACGAGCAGTACTTC. Translation gives CASSYGGWGPHYEQYF.

The V call is TRBV5-4, the J call TRBJ1-6; 7 bases are a match to TRBD1. Germline V lookup: CDR1 SGHNT, CDR2 YYREEE (reference sequence). This CDR3 is built from 15 residues. V gave up 1 base and J gave up 5 bases; unmatched junction bases: 3. CDR3 in DNA: TGTGCCAGCAGCTTGTCAGGGGGGGATAATTCACCCCTCCACTTT. It yields the protein CASSLSGGDNSPLHF.

This chain uses TRBV11-2 with TRBJ2-5; no definite D call. CDR1 is SGHAT and CDR2 is FQNNGV in the germline V gene. The CDR3 contains 11 residues. The V gene lost 5 bases and the J gene lost 8 bases, with 9 bases spanning the gap. The CDR3 loop reads CASSPSSTQYF. The CDR3 DNA reads as TGTGCCAGCAGCCCAAGTAGCACCCAGTACTTC.

The J gene is TRBJ2-2, the V gene TRBV19; D may correspond to TRBD1 or TRBD2 (6 bases each). There are 15 residues in the CDR3. Trimming stripped 3 bases from V and 6 bases from J, with 14 bases between. Germline V lookup: CDR1 LNHDA, CDR2 SQIVND (reference sequence). For the CDR3, the DNA is TGTGCCAGTAGTATTTCGCCGGGGGCGGCCGGGGAGCTGTTTTTT. It translates to CASSISPGAAGELFF.

The chain uses TRBV2 and TRBJ1-5, with D uncertain. Germline V gene data show CDR1 as SNHLY and CDR2 as FYNNEI. The V end was cut by 3 bases, the J end by 4 bases, with 10 bases between. This CDR3 has 14 residues. CDR3 DNA sequence: TGTGCCAGCAGTGATCGGGGTAGAAATCAGCCCCAGCATTTT. Protein product: CASSDRGRNQPQHF.

V and J are TRBV6-5 and TRBJ1-1; a weak D match, TRBD1 (6 bases). Germline-derived CDR1 and CDR2 are MNHEY and SVGAGI. V lost 6 bases and J 3 bases, leaving 14 bases between the germline ends. The CDR3 has 14 amino acids. The CDR3 DNA reads TGTGCCAGCAGGGTACAGGGATACGACACTGAAGCTTTCTTT. Residues: CASRVQGYDTEAFF.

The rearrangement joins TRBV10-1 to TRBJ2-1; TRBD2 matches at 12 bases. V lost 2 bases to trimming and J lost 8 bases; unmatched junction nucleotides: 1. The CDR3 is 14 residues long. Germline V CDR1 and CDR2: WNHNN, SYGVQD (reference sequence). CDR3 amino acids: CASSEGLAGYEQFF. In DNA form, the CDR3 reads TGCGCCAGCAGTGAGGGACTAGCGGGATATGAGCAGTTCTTC.

This clone was counted once. CDR3: CASSLGLAENTGELFF. Written as DNA, the CDR3 is TGTGCCAGCAGCTTAGGACTAGCTGAGAACACCGGGGAGCTGTTTTTT. The genes are TRBV9 and TRBJ2-2; 8 bases are shared with TRBD2. Looked up from germline, CDR1 is SGDLS and CDR2 is YYNGEE. The length of the CDR3 is 16 residues. Unmatched junction bases numbered 6, after V lost 4 bases and J lost 1 base.

The V call is TRBV20-1, the J call TRBJ2-7; D is possibly TRBD1 or TRBD2 (5 bases each). The CDR3 has 11 amino acids. From germline, CDR1 is DFQATT and CDR2 SNEGSKA (reference sequence). Between the trimmed V and J ends, which lost 0 bases and 9 bases, there was a span of 9 bases. CDR3 sequence (DNA): TGCAGTGCTAGAGAGGGGGTTGGGCAGTACTTC. Translated, it gives CSAREGVGQYF.